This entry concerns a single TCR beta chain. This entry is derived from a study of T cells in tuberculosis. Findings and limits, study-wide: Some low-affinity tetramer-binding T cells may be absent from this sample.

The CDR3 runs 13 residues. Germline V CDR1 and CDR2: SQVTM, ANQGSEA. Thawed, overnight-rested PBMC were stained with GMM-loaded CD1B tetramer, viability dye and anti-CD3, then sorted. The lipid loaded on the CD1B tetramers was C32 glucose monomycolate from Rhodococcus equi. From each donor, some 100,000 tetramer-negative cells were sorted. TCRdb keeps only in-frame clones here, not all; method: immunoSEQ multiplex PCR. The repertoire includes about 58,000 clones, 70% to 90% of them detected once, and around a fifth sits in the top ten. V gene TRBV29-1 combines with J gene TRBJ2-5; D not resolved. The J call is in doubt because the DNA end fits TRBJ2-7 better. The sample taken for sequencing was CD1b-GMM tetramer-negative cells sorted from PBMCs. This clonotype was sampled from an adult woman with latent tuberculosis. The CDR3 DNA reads TGCAGCGTTGAGGTAACCAATCCCTACGAGCAGTACTTC. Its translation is CSVEVTNPYEQYF.